This entry concerns a single TCR beta chain. The sample is drawn from a study of blood T cell repertoires in COVID-19. About the research overall: From the United States, Italy and Spain came samples of acute and convalescent COVID-19. T cells, B-cell-depleted T cells, or PBMCs provided the cDNA or gDNA that served as material.

In the study's own analysis: Scientists estimated how many nucleated cells there were by amplifying reference gene primers. TCRdb keeps only in-frame clones here, not all; method: immunoSEQ multiplex PCR. The V and J calls and clone size are taken from that table; D and trimming were inferred from the DNA. The sample has approximately 100,000 clones, about 89% seen once. The CDR3 loop spans 19 amino acids. V lost 3 bases and J lost 3; bases outside the gene matches: 15. In germline, CDR1 is SEHNR, CDR2 FQNEAQ (reference sequence). The receptor comes from a man aged 45-65 years with acute or convalescent COVID-19. The sequencing input was peripheral blood. The chain has TRBV7-9 and TRBJ2-2, with 8 bases fitting TRBD2. CDR3 amino acids: CASSFGGGGGPGYTGELFF. CDR3 nucleotide sequence: TGTGCCAGCAGCTTCGGGGGGGGCGGGGGCCCGGGGTACACCGGGGAGCTGTTTTTT.